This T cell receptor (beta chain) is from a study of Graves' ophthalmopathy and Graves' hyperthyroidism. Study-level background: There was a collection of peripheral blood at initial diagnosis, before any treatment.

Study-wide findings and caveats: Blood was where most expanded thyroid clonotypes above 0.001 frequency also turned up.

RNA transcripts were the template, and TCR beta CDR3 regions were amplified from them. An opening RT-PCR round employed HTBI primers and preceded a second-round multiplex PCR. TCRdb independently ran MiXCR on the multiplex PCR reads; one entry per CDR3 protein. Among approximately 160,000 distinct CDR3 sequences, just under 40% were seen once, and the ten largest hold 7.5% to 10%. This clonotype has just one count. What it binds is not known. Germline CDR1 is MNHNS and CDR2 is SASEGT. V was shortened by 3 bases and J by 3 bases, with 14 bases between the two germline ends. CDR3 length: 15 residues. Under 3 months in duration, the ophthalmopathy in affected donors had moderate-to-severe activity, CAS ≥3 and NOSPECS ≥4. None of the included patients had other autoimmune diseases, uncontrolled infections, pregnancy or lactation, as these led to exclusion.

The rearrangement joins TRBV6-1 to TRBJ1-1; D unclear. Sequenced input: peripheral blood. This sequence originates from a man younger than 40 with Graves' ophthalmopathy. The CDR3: CASSEGVIGDTEAFF. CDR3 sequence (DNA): TGTGCCAGCAGTGAGGGAGTCATAGGTGACACTGAAGCTTTCTTT.